This T cell receptor (beta chain) was observed in a study of CD8+ T cells in alopecia areata. Study-wide background: C3H/HeJ donors aged about 6-12 months with spontaneous alopecia supplied skin grafted onto roughly 6-10-week-old female C3H/HeJ mice.

cDNA reverse transcribed from extracted RNA served as the sequencing template. TCRdb's table, derived via immunoSEQ multiplex PCR, lists solely in-frame clones and lacks some. This repertoire holds under 350,000 clones, and none appear only once. Germline CDR1 is NNHDY and CDR2 is SYVADS. This CDR3 region has 15 residues. The ends lost 5 bases at V and 0 bases at J; junction bases unmatched: 4. Pooled cutaneous lymph node cells were sorted using CD4, CD8alpha, NKG2D, NKG2ACE and other markers. Study-level results: Higher clonality was seen in lesional scalp than in normal scalp, especially in alopecia totalis/universalis. The study found TCR sharing across patients less clear than in mice, possibly for HLA reasons. Alphabeta T cells residing in normal skin are also sequenced in scalp samples.

This clone has a count of ten or more. Its antigen remains unknown. These gene names are mouse names. The read comes to an end 4 residues before the CDR3 does, leaving the germline J gene to fill in the end. The source material was CD4+ T cells sorted from a lymph node. This clonotype originated in a C3H/HeJ mouse with alopecia areata. This strain's MHC haplotype is H2-k. This chain links TRBV13-3 with TRBJ2-3, with 9 nucleotides matching TRBD1. The sequenced CDR3 bases are TGTGCCAGCAGCGACAGGGGGTTGAGTGCAGAA. This sequence encodes CASSDRGLSAE. The complete CDR3 reads CASSDRGLSAETLYF.